A selection of T cell receptor beta chains follows, all from one sample in a study of lymphopenia after photon versus proton radiotherapy. The method was immunoSEQ multiplex PCR; TCRdb's version includes in-frame clones alone and lacks a portion of them. The table records about 19,000 clones, around 90% of them present only once. The sequencing here drew on peripheral blood, taken from a patient treated with photon-based radiotherapy. All receptors come from a man aged 60 to 75 with pancreatic cancer. Both conserved end residues are part of each CDR3. A D gene is named only where the DNA matches it firmly.

j_call | d_call | v_call | cdr3_aa
TRBJ1-2 | . | TRBV21-1 | CASSKTGKTRTNYGYTF
TRBJ1-6 | TRBD1 | TRBV5-1 | CASSSTGSDNSPLHF
TRBJ1-1 | . | TRBV25-1 | CASSEQEGNTEAFF
TRBJ2-5 | TRBD2 | TRBV4-2 | CASSQDSSGGAGTQYF
TRBJ2-7 | . | TRBV10-3 | CAISDSGIHSYEQYF
TRBJ2-4 | TRBD1 | TRBV19 | CASRRGRWDIQYF
TRBJ2-4 | . | TRBV4-1 | CASSHFEIAKNIQYF
TRBJ1-1 | . | TRBV10-2 | CASSLDGGNTEAFF
TRBJ2-6 | . | TRBV6-1 | CASSEVSGANVLTF
TRBJ2-5 | TRBD1 | TRBV5-1 | CASSLVGTGEETQYF
TRBJ2-3 | TRBD1 | TRBV7-8 | CASSRNGQGSLDTQYF
TRBJ1-2 | TRBD1 | TRBV30 | CAWIRTGRLYGYTF
TRBJ1-2 | . | TRBV27 | CASSRRGAKQGGYGYTF
TRBJ1-6 | . | TRBV7-9 | CASSSPGWNSPLHF
TRBJ2-5 | . | TRBV6-5 | CASSYGQETQYF
TRBJ1-6 | . | TRBV28 | CASTFSYNSPLHF